This T cell receptor beta chain was captured in a study of technical replicates of blood from a few donors. This CDR3 contains 13 residues. V shed 5 bases and J shed 4 bases, with 11 bases lying between them. Germline CDR1 and CDR2: GTSNPN and SVGIG (reference sequence). The assay was immunoSEQ multiplex PCR, and TCRdb's table has in-frame clones only and misses some. The sample has tens of thousands of clones, 95% seen once. Material for sequencing was T cells isolated from PBMCs. V is TRBV30 and J is TRBJ2-2; D remains ambiguous. The receptor comes from a human donor in good health. CDR3 sequence (DNA): TGTGCCTGGTTACCCGCCAGCACCGGGGAGCTGTTTTTT. Its protein is CAWLPASTGELFF.